Described below is a single T cell receptor (beta chain) sequence and its context. This sample was taken from a study of T cell responses to AZD1222 COVID-19 vaccine. About the research overall: Both about-4-week and about-12-week second-dose recipients were combined.

Trimming removed 5 bases from V and 0 bases from J, with 8 bases in between. Per the germline V gene, CDR1 is SGHAT and CDR2 is FQNNGV. The CDR3 runs to 14 residues. Sequencing was performed with immunoSEQ multiplex PCR; in TCRdb, only in-frame clones are kept and a portion is missing. The sample records roughly 93,000 clones, roughly nine tenths being singletons. V is TRBV11-2 and J is TRBJ2-1; weak D call: TRBD2 (5 bases). The TCR originated in an adult in good health. This sample comprised peripheral blood, obtained on day 0 of AZD1222 vaccination. CDR3 DNA: TGTGCCAGCAGCCCTAGCCTCTCCTACAATGAGCAGTTCTTC. Amino acids: CASSPSLSYNEQFF. The full variable domain, rest sourced from reference TRBV11-2 and TRBJ2-1, is EAGVAQSPRYKIIEKRQSVAFWCNPISGHATLYWYQQILGQGPKLLIQFQNNGVVDDSQLPKDRFSAERLKGVDSTLKIQPAKLEDSAVYLCASSPSLSYNEQFFGPGTRLTVL.